This T cell receptor beta chain was obtained from a study of monozygotic twins with inflammatory bowel disease. Eight separate reactions per sample served to make cDNA. Following a re-call of the 5' RACE reads, TCRdb has one entry per CDR3 protein and lacks DNA. The listing records approximately 160,000 distinct CDR3 sequences. Germline V gene data show CDR1 as SGHRS and CDR2 as YFSETQ. This CDR3 spans 16 amino acids. Concerning this clonotype: Its target is unknown.

The study's findings and limits: Patients with IBD had less TCRbeta diversity (inverse Simpson) than their healthy co-twins.

The chain joins TRBV5-1 to TRBJ2-5; TCRdb indicates TRBD1, and absent DNA this call remains unverified. The clonotype was recovered from a human donor with ulcerative colitis or Crohn's disease, or a healthy co-twin of an affected twin (not recorded which). Sequencing used blood. This CDR3 is CASSFDRGILAKTQYF. The full variable domain, in which reference TRBV5-1 and TRBJ2-5 provide the parts outside the CDR3, is KAGVTQTPRYLIKTRGQQVTLSCSPISGHRSVSWYQQTPGQGLQFLFEYFSETQRNKGNFPGRFSGRQFSNSRSEMNVSTLELGDSALYLCASSFDRGILAKTQYFGPGTRLLVL.